This is a list of T cell receptor beta chains from one sample in a study of shared clonotypes between healthy human individuals. The method was immunoSEQ multiplex PCR; TCRdb's version includes in-frame clones alone and lacks a portion of them. The data hold around 1.1 million clones, with 75% to 80% observed a single time. Sequencing used memory CD4+ T cells from PBMCs. The source is a man younger than 35 in good health. Some clones in this sample may be carry-over from other donors' samples. The CDR3 runs from the conserved cysteine through the conserved F or W. Expanded clones are given a class, and other clones once, few, many or no size at all.

j_call	v_call	clone_size	cdr3_aa
TRBJ2-1	TRBV28	once	CASSLLYNEQFF
TRBJ1-2	TRBV30	.	CAQKPGTGTGGRGYTF
TRBJ1-5	TRBV28	.	CASRLGGSNQPQHF
TRBJ1-2	TRBV7-9	many	CASSFINYGYTF
TRBJ2-7	TRBV7-8	few	CASSLRASAGEQYF
TRBJ2-7	TRBV11-2	.	CASSGWVGADSYEQYF
TRBJ1-3	TRBV10-3	.	CAISDGAASGNTIYF
TRBJ2-6	TRBV5-1	.	CASSLQGSGANVLTF
TRBJ1-1	TRBV28	.	CASSPGVTEAFF
TRBJ2-7	TRBV28	.	CASSSPKRQGTYEQYF
TRBJ1-1	TRBV29-1	once	CSASTGSGAEAFF
TRBJ2-3	TRBV5-1	.	CASSPGLIFTDTQYF
TRBJ2-1	TRBV14	.	CASSQGVYNEQFF
TRBJ1-2	TRBV6-5	.	CASRPLRTGHGYTF
TRBJ2-5	TRBV5-1	.	CASSIGTLEGETQYF
TRBJ2-1	TRBV12-2	few	CASQNGGSSGTNKLNEQFF
TRBJ2-4	TRBV6-1	.	CASSEAYSGGKYF
TRBJ1-5	TRBV28	.	CASVVAGTGGQPQHF
TRBJ1-3	TRBV7-9	.	CASSSQALFSGNTIYF
TRBJ2-1	TRBV2	.	CASSERGPSGEQFF
TRBJ2-7	TRBV5-3	.	CARSLNREDYEQYF
TRBJ1-1	TRBV7-2	once	CASSGQGASGEAFF
TRBJ2-3	TRBV9	.	CASSVEHGNTQYF
TRBJ2-3	TRBV11-2	once	CASRIRGGGTADTQYF
TRBJ1-1	TRBV4-3	once	CASSQAAAANTEAFF
TRBJ2-3	TRBV11-3	.	CASSLEPSTDTQYF
TRBJ2-2	TRBV14	.	CASSPQTPSTGELFF
TRBJ2-5	TRBV6-1	few	CASSAQTSGTQETQYF
TRBJ1-2	TRBV4-1	.	CASSPMGGYGYTF
TRBJ1-3	TRBV18	.	CASSPFSGGVGNTIYF
TRBJ2-7	TRBV28	.	CASSARDRNYEQYF
TRBJ2-4	TRBV18	.	CASSPLVGQGSFRNIQYF
TRBJ2-5	TRBV11-3	once	CASSARGGGETQYF
TRBJ1-1	TRBV2	.	CASHRDANTEAFF
TRBJ2-2	TRBV5-4	many	CASSGGRGSFTGELFF
TRBJ2-1	TRBV5-1	.	CASSPRALYNEQFF